The source of this T cell receptor beta chain is a study of cytomegalovirus exposure and HLA in healthy donors. As regards this clone: Its antigen is not known.

Overall study results and limits: Most TCR sequences were uncommon, yet certain public TCRs appeared in many donors.

Trimming at V came to 2 bases and at J to 4 bases, leaving 8 bases not matched to a gene. This CDR3 has 16 amino acids. Germline lookup yields CDR1 MNHNY and CDR2 SVGAGI (reference sequence). 13 Jbeta primers and 60 Vbeta primers were used for the PCR. In the authors' workflow: As a later analysis found, there were 78 million or so unique TCR beta chains, of which approximately 10 million were shared. The method was immunoSEQ multiplex PCR; TCRdb's version includes in-frame clones alone and lacks a portion of them. The DNA gave D and trimming, while V, J and clone size come from that table. The data show roughly 170,000 clones, with around 80% seen just once and 2.2% held by the top ten.

This rearrangement joins TRBV6-6 to TRBJ1-5; 7 bases are a match to TRBD1. The sample taken for sequencing was PBMCs. The sequence was collected from a woman aged 25-40 years in good health and CMV-seronegative. CDR3 nucleotides: TGTGCCAGCAGTTACCTAAGACAGGGTAGGAATCAGCCCCAGCATTTT. Encoded protein: CASSYLRQGRNQPQHF.